This T cell receptor beta chain comes out of a study of CD4 T cells in relation to SARS-CoV-2 and coronaviruses. The germline gives CDR1 SGHVS, CDR2 FNYEAQ. The V end was cut by 0 bases, the J end by 4 bases, with 11 bases between. The CDR3 length is 15 residues. In regard to this clone: Its antigen is unknown.

Generated by immunoSEQ multiplex PCR, the TCRdb table keeps only in-frame clones and is missing some. The sample lists 15,000 to 20,000 clones, about four fifths occurring once. The unexposed donors gave CD4+ T cells in about 2011-2018, prior to COVID-19. The cells were cultured for around ten days before CD4+ T cells were isolated. The sample comprised CD4+ T cells from PBMCs, cultured in vitro. The rearrangement links TRBV7-6 to TRBJ2-3; the D gene is possibly TRBD1 (6 bases). The clonotype was recovered from a human donor in good health. Here the CDR3 reads CASSLARGSSDTQYF. CDR3 nucleotide sequence: TGTGCCAGCAGCTTAGCTAGGGGGAGTTCAGATACGCAGTATTTT.